This TCR beta chain was identified in a study of shared clonotypes between healthy human individuals. Terminally differentiated effector memory CD45RA+ cells were left out of the naive CD8 fraction, which was CD45RO-negative and positively selected for CCR7. HIV-negative, healthy adults without recent acute infections or vaccinations were the donors. The authors distributed each subset's genomic DNA evenly over several immunoSEQ plates. Clones were read by immunoSEQ multiplex PCR, and TCRdb kept only the in-frame ones, dropping some. The sample lists under 600,000 clones; 95% to 98% were seen once. The CDR3 runs to 12 residues. Germline V CDR1 and CDR2: SGHDT, YYEEEE. The V and J ends lost 2 bases and 6 bases respectively, with 8 bases between them.

Specimen: naive CD8+ T cells sorted from blood. This clonotype was obtained from a man aged 25 to 40 in good health. V gene TRBV5-6 combines with J gene TRBJ1-1, with a possible D match to TRBD1 (5 bases). This chain's CDR3 is CASSFLGAEAFF. As DNA, the CDR3 is TGTGCCAGCAGCTTCCTAGGGGCTGAAGCTTTCTTT.